The entry below gives a single T cell receptor beta chain sequence along with its context. Its cognate antigen is unknown. This sample stems from a study of T cells in localized non-small cell lung cancer. In germline, CDR1 is MNHNY, CDR2 SVGAGI (reference sequence). The length of the CDR3 is 15 residues. V lost 5 bases and J lost 6; bases outside the gene matches: 10. Clones were sequenced by immunoSEQ multiplex PCR, and TCRdb holds only the in-frame ones, with some missing. Of 70,000 to 95,000 clones listed, approximately 91% are singletons. Study observations and caveats: The study linked higher blood T cell density to longer overall survival. The study detected a median around 61 of the top 100 tumor clones in adjacent lung.

The chain is built from TRBV6-6 and TRBJ1-3; 7 nucleotides align to TRBD1. The material sequenced was PBMCs, taken before any cancer treatment. This TCR was recovered from a woman between 35 and 70 years old with stage II squamous cell lung carcinoma. The CDR3 DNA reads as TGTGCCAGCAGTCCCCCCCCCGGGACAGCAAACACCATATATTTT. Encoded protein: CASSPPPGTANTIYF.